What follows are 22 T cell receptor beta chains derived from one specimen sequenced in a study of PD-1 blockade in classical Hodgkin lymphoma. Using immunoSEQ multiplex PCR, the repertoire was profiled, and TCRdb retains in-frame clones only, with some absent. The top ten hold about 20% of the sample, which has approximately 98,000 clones, about 88% seen once. Relapse was seen in all patients after autologous stem cell transplantation, and brentuximab vedotin exposure was variable. Source: peripheral blood mononuclear cells (PBMCs), taken before the second cycle of nivolumab. These receptors were collected from a human donor with classical Hodgkin lymphoma.

The V call is TRBV2, the J call TRBJ1-1; D is ambiguous. Germline CDR1 reads SNHLY; CDR2 reads FYNNEI. The CDR3 loop spans 8 amino acids. The CDR3 here is CATAEAFF. CDR3 nucleotide sequence: TGTGCTACCGCTGAAGCTTTCTTT.

The chain carries TRBV11-2 and TRBJ2-7; 10 nucleotides align to TRBD1. J lost 6 bases, V lost 5 bases, and 4 bases had no gene match. The CDR3 totals 13 residues. The V gene's germline CDR1 is SGHAT and CDR2 FQNNGV. CDR3 DNA: TGTGCCAGCAGCCCACGGGACAGGGGCGAGCAGTACTTC. It is translated as CASSPRDRGEQYF. The variable domain in full, completed from reference TRBV11-2 and TRBJ2-7, reads EAGVAQSPRYKIIEKRQSVAFWCNPISGHATLYWYQQILGQGPKLLIQFQNNGVVDDSQLPKDRFSAERLKGVDSTLKIQPAKLEDSAVYLCASSPRDRGEQYFGPGTRLTVT.

In DNA, the CDR3 is TGTGCCAGCAGCTTGGGACCCTCACAGACAGATACGCAGTATTTT. It translates to CASSLGPSQTDTQYF. The gene calls are TRBV5-8 and TRBJ2-3, with no clear D. The CDR3 has 15 residues. Trimming took off 0 bases at V and 3 bases at J, with 11 bases between the two ends. Germline V CDR1 and CDR2: SGHTS, YDEGEE.

The V call is TRBV7-7, the J call TRBJ2-3; D is unresolved. Germline assignment: CDR1 SSHAT and CDR2 FNYEAQ (reference sequence). Trimming shortened V by 3 bases and J by 2 bases, and 6 bases separated the two germline ends. The CDR3 covers 13 residues. The CDR3 spells CASSLGYTDTQYF. The CDR3 bases are TGTGCCAGCAGCTTGGGGTACACAGATACGCAGTATTTT.

The chain uses TRBV19 and TRBJ1-5, with D uncertain. This CDR3 comprises 14 residues. Trimming took 7 bases from V and 0 from J, leaving 10 bases between them. Germline V gene data show CDR1 as LNHDA and CDR2 as SQIVND (reference sequence). The CDR3 nucleotides are TGTGCCAGTACCCGCAGAAATAGCAATCAGCCCCAGCATTTT. It translates to CASTRRNSNQPQHF.

This sequence joins TRBV7-6 and TRBJ2-3; 9 bases line up with TRBD2. The CDR3 sequence is 15 residues long. With V trimmed by 0 bases and J by 4 bases, 2 bases remained unmatched. The germline CDR1 and CDR2 sequences are SGHVS and FNYEAQ. The CDR3 nucleotides read TGTGCCAGCAGCTTAGCAGGCGGGAGGGCAGATACGCAGTATTTT. The encoded protein is CASSLAGGRADTQYF.

This clone was picked up one time. The chain carries TRBV5-5 and TRBJ1-4, with unresolved D. The germline V gene has CDR1 SGHKS and CDR2 YYEKEE (reference sequence). Trimming removed 0 bases from V and 8 bases from J, with 2 bases in between. This CDR3 region has 11 residues. This chain's CDR3 is CASSLEEKLFF. CDR3 sequence (DNA): TGTGCCAGCAGCTTGGAGGAAAAACTGTTTTTT. The full variable domain, rest sourced from reference TRBV5-5 and TRBJ1-4, is DAGVTQSPTHLIKTRGQQVTLRCSPISGHKSVSWYQQVLGQGPQFIFQYYEKEERGRGNFPDRFSARQFPNYSSELNVNALLLGDSALYLCASSLEEKLFFGSGTQLSVL.

V gene TRBV14 combines with J gene TRBJ1-1; D is uncertain. V lost 4 bases and J lost 5, with 11 bases in between. Germline CDR1 and CDR2: SGHDN and FVKESK. The CDR3 is 13 residues long. The CDR3 nucleotides are TGTGCCAGCAGCCCGGAAATCCGGACTGAAGCTTTCTTT. Protein sequence: CASSPEIRTEAFF. Based on the CDR3 plus reference TRBV14 and TRBJ1-1, the full variable domain is EAGVTQFPSHSVIEKGQTVTLRCDPISGHDNLYWYRRVMGKEIKFLLHFVKESKQDESGMPNNRFLAERTGGTYSTLKVQPAELEDSGVYFCASSPEIRTEAFFGQGTRLTVV.

The chain uses TRBV25-1 and TRBJ2-7; TRBD1 matches at 10 bases. This CDR3 comprises 14 residues. The germline gives CDR1 MGHDK, CDR2 SYGVNS. V was pared by 3 bases and J by 3 bases, with 2 bases of the junction left unmatched. CDR3 region: CASSDGDRGYEQYF. In DNA, the CDR3 is TGTGCCAGCAGTGACGGGGACAGGGGCTACGAGCAGTACTTC.

The chain links TRBV19 to TRBJ1-5; no reliable D call. Germline lookup yields CDR1 LNHDA and CDR2 SQIVND (reference sequence). The V and J ends lost 10 bases and 2 bases respectively, with 9 bases between them. This CDR3 spans 12 amino acids. The DNA for the CDR3 is TGTGCCACACGGGGTCGCAATCAGCCCCAGCATTTT. Its translation is CATRGRNQPQHF.

This rearrangement joins TRBV30 to TRBJ2-2; 11 nucleotides agree with TRBD1. The CDR3 length is 15 residues. Losses at the gene ends were 5 bases for V and 6 bases for J; bases not matched to a gene: 8. The germline gives CDR1 GTSNPN, CDR2 SVGIG (reference sequence). The CDR3 here is CAWDVGQGASGELFF. For the CDR3, the DNA is TGTGCCTGGGACGTCGGACAGGGGGCTTCCGGGGAGCTGTTTTTT.

The CDR3 region is CASSVVGAGELFF. The CDR3 bases are TGTGCCAGCAGCGTAGTGGGAGCCGGGGAGCTGTTTTTT. V gene TRBV9 combines with J gene TRBJ2-2, with D maybe TRBD2 (5 bases). Germline V CDR1 and CDR2: SGDLS, YYNGEE. The CDR3 sequence is 13 residues long. V gave up 0 bases and J gave up 6 bases, with 6 bases separating them.

The CDR3 loop is CASSLLTGGWNTEAFF. Written as DNA, the CDR3 is TGCGCCAGCAGCTTATTGACAGGGGGCTGGAACACTGAAGCTTTCTTT. J is TRBJ1-1 and V is TRBV5-1, with TRBD1 identical over 10 bases. The V gene end was trimmed by 2 bases and the J gene end by 1 base; junction bases not matched to a gene: 5. Germline V lookup: CDR1 SGHRS, CDR2 YFSETQ. The CDR3 is 16 residues long.

The J gene is TRBJ2-1, the V gene TRBV5-4; 10 bases line up with TRBD2. The CDR3 sequence is 15 residues long. The germline V gene has CDR1 SGHNT and CDR2 YYREEE (reference sequence). With 3 bases clipped from V and 4 bases from J, the junction kept 4 bases outside the gene matches. The CDR3: CASSSAGGPYNEQFF. In DNA form, the CDR3 reads TGTGCCAGCAGCTCAGCGGGAGGGCCTTACAATGAGCAGTTCTTC.

The genes are TRBV7-9 and TRBJ2-7; 11 bases agree with TRBD2. The germline gives CDR1 SEHNR, CDR2 FQNEAQ (reference sequence). Trimming removed 4 bases from V and 7 bases from J; junction bases left unmatched: 12. This CDR3 is 16 amino acids long. CDR3 amino acids: CASSSKIAGGIVEQYF. CDR3 sequence (DNA): TGTGCCAGCAGCTCTAAGATAGCGGGAGGGATTGTGGAGCAGTACTTC.

The gene calls are TRBV9 and TRBJ1-5; D ambiguous. The CDR3 spans 15 residues. The V gene's germline CDR1 is SGDLS and CDR2 YYNGEE. V lost 0 bases, J lost 0 bases, and 7 bases lay in between. CDR3 DNA: TGTGCCAGCAGCGTAGACAGTTATAGCAATCAGCCCCAGCATTTT. This encodes CASSVDSYSNQPQHF.

There are a few counts of this clone. The V call is TRBV6-6, the J call TRBJ1-5, with TRBD1 matching 9 bases. CDR1 MNHNY and CDR2 SVGAGI come from the germline V gene (reference sequence). V was pared by 5 bases and J by 5 bases, with 10 bases of the junction left unmatched. CDR3 size: 16 residues. CDR3 sequence (DNA): TGTGCCAGCAGTACGGCCGACAGGGGGTTAGATCAGCCCCAGCATTTT. It codes for CASSTADRGLDQPQHF.

The DNA for the CDR3 is TGTGCCAGCAGAGTCGGGGGGCCTAATGAAAAACTGTTTTTT. Its protein is CASRVGGPNEKLFF. This chain joins TRBV6-1 and TRBJ1-4, with a possible D match to TRBD1 (6 bases). Germline V gene sequence: CDR1 MNHNS, CDR2 SASEGT. The CDR3 totals 14 residues. Trimming took 6 bases from V and 3 from J, leaving 11 bases between them.

This rearrangement joins TRBV19 to TRBJ1-2; 8 bases line up with TRBD1. V shed 5 bases, J shed 7 bases, and the junction held 12 bases outside the gene matches. Germline V CDR1 and CDR2: LNHDA, SQIVND (reference sequence). This CDR3 has 15 residues. CDR3 protein: CASSRGQGALVGYTF. CDR3 nucleotides: TGTGCCAGTAGTCGGGGGCAGGGGGCTTTGGTTGGCTACACCTTC. Combining the CDR3 with reference TRBV19 and TRBJ1-2 gives the whole variable domain DGGITQSPKYLFRKEGQNVTLSCEQNLNHDAMYWYRQDPGQGLRLIYYSQIVNDFQKGDIAEGYSVSREKKESFPLTVTSAQKNPTAFYLCASSRGQGALVGYTFGSGTRLTVV.

This chain connects TRBV6-5 to TRBJ2-7; D is unresolved. The CDR3 length is 14 residues. The germline V and J ends were trimmed by 3 bases and 7 bases, with 16 bases remaining between them. Germline loops: CDR1 MNHEY, CDR2 SVGAGI. The CDR3 is CASSYAVSGGEQYF. DNA for the CDR3: TGTGCCAGCAGTTATGCGGTTTCAGGTGGGGAGCAGTACTTC.

CDR3 nucleotides: TGCGCCGCCAGTGGGGGGATCCCTAAAGAGCAGTACTTC. It specifies CAASGGIPKEQYF. The chain joins TRBV10-2 to TRBJ2-7, with D maybe TRBD2 (6 bases). The CDR3 spans 13 residues. Germline V gives CDR1 WSHSY, CDR2 SAAADI. Deletions cut 11 bases from V and 7 bases from J, with 21 bases between.

V and J are TRBV7-9 and TRBJ2-1; D is ambiguous. The CDR3 is made up of 15 amino acids. CDR1 SEHNR and CDR2 FQNEAQ come from the germline V gene (reference sequence). V dropped 5 bases and J dropped 0 bases, with 11 bases sitting between them. CDR3: CASSHRLGSYNEQFF. CDR3 sequence (DNA): TGTGCCAGCAGCCACCGACTGGGCTCCTACAATGAGCAGTTCTTC.